This paragraph covers one T cell receptor beta chain sequence. Its antigen remains unidentified. Investigators reverse transcribed all isolated RNA, so they sequenced expressed TCRB transcripts. Naive, central memory and regulatory T cell samples yielded about 3.57 million reads on average. The protocol was immunoSEQ multiplex PCR, while the TCRdb copy is restricted to in-frame clones and leaves out a portion. The repertoire holds hundreds of thousands of clones, with 11% as singletons. This specimen belongs to a study of beta chain features in type 1 diabetes. Study in general: The study found patients and healthy donors alike in age, gender and cell yields.

Findings and limits, study-wide: Moderately but significantly shorter TCRB CDR3s were found in Type 1 diabetes patients in all four CD4+ subsets.

Sequences were obtained from naive CD4+ T cells from blood. This sequence was found in a woman aged 25 to 39 in good health.

CDR3 DNA: TGTGCCAGCAGCTCCGGGACTTCCTACAATGAGCAGTTCTTC. Its protein is CASSSGTSYNEQFF. The chain uses TRBV7-3 and TRBJ2-1; tentatively, D is TRBD2 (6 bases). Germline V lookup: CDR1 SGHTA, CDR2 FQGTGA. Between the trimmed V and J ends, which lost 4 bases and 1 base, there was a span of 8 bases. This CDR3 comprises 14 residues.